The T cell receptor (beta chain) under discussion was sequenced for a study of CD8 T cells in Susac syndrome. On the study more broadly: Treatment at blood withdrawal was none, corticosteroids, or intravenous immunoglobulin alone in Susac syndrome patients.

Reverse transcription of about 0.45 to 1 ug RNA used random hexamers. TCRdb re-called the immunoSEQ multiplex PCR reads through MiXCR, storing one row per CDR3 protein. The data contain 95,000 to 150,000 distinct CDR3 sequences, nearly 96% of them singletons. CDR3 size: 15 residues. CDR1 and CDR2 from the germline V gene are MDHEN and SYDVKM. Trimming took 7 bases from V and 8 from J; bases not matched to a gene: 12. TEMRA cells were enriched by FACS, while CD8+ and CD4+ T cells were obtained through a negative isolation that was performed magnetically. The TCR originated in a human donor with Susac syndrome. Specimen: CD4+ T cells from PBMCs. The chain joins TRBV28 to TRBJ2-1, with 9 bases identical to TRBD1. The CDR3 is CASKTGGNIGDEQFF. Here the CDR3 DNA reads TGTGCCAGCAAGACAGGGGGGAACATAGGCGATGAGCAGTTCTTC. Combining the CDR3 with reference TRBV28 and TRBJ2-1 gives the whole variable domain DVKVTQSSRYLVKRTGEKVFLECVQDMDHENMFWYRQDPGLGLRLIYFSYDVKMKEKGDIPEGYSVSREKKERFSLILESASTNQTSMYLCASKTGGNIGDEQFFGPGTRLTVL.